This TCR beta chain is from a study of identical twins. Study-level results: The abundant beta clonotypes from cord blood had fewer insertions, and memory repertoires had none of this. Instead of following the same donors, the conclusions were based on cross-sectional statistical analysis.

Of note for this clonotype: What it binds is not known.

Germline V gives CDR1 SGHAT, CDR2 FQNNGV. V was trimmed by 5 bases and J by 3 bases, leaving 16 bases between them. This CDR3 spans 15 amino acids. Unique molecular identifiers were present on cDNA, and template switching added a universal primer site. Each CDR3 protein is one row after TCRdb ran MiXCR on the 5' RACE reads. This table holds some 1,600,000 distinct CDR3 sequences, about 31% found once. The sequence was collected from a newborn girl in good health. The chain is built from TRBV11-2 and TRBJ1-2; D might be TRBD1 (5 bases). Sequences were obtained from cord blood. The DNA of the CDR3 is TGTGCCAGCAGCCGCAGGGACCCTGGGGACTATGGCTACACCTTC. Translating it yields CASSRRDPGDYGYTF.